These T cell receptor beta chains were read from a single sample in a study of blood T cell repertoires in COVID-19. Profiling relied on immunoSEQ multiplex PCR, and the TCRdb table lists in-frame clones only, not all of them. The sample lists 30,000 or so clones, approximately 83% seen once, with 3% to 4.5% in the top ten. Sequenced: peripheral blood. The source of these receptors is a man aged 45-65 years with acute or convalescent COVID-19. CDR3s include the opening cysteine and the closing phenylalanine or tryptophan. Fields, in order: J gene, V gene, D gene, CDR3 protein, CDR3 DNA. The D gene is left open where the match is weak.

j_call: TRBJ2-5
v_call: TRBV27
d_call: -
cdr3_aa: CASSLNQDSRLRTQYF
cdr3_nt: TGTGCCAGCAGTTTAAATCAGGACAGCCGATTGAGGACCCAGTACTTC

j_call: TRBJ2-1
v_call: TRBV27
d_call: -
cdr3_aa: CASSPSAGLYNEQFF
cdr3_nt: TGTGCCAGCAGCCCCTCGGCGGGGCTTTACAATGAGCAGTTCTTC

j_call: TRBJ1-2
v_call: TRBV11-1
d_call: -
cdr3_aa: CASSLGENYGYTF
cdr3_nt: TGTGCCAGCAGCTTAGGAGAAAACTATGGCTACACCTTC

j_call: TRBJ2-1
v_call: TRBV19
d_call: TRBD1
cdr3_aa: CASRTGEYNEQFF
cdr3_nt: TGTGCCAGTAGGACAGGGGAATACAATGAGCAGTTCTTC

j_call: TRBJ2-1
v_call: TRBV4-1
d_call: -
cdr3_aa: CASSQAGLSSYNEQFF
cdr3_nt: TGCGCCAGCAGCCAGGCAGGCCTTAGCTCCTACAATGAGCAGTTCTTC

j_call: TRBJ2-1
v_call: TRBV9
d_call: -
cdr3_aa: CASSASGLMNEQFF
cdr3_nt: TGTGCCAGCAGCGCCTCCGGACTGATGAATGAGCAGTTCTTC

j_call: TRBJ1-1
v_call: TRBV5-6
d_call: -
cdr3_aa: CASSYQAYTEAFF
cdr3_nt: TGTGCCAGCAGCTACCAGGCTTACACTGAAGCTTTCTTT

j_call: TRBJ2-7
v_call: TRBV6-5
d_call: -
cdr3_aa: CASSYSRGNHEQYF
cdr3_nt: TGTGCCAGCAGTTACTCGAGAGGGAACCACGAGCAGTACTTC

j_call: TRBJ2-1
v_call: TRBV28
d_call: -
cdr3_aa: CASSLALDGNEQFF
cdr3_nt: TGTGCCAGCAGTTTAGCCCTAGATGGGAATGAGCAGTTCTTC

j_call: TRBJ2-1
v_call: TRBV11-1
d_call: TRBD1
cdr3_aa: CASSLAGTGSNEQFF
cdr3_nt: TGTGCCAGCAGCTTGGCCGGGACAGGGAGCAATGAGCAGTTCTTC

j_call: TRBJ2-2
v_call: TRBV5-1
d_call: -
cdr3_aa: CASSLEGAGNTGELFF
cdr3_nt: TGCGCCAGCAGCCTGGAAGGGGCAGGAAACACCGGGGAGCTGTTTTTT

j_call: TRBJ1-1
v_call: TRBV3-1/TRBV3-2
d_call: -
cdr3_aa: CASTPEQMNTEAFF
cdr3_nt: TGTGCCAGCACCCCTGAACAGATGAACACTGAAGCTTTCTTT